The 10 T cell receptor beta chains given below trace back to one sample, sequenced in a study of T cell repertoires in cytomegalovirus infection. From the reads, TCRdb called clonotypes with MiXCR, one entry per CDR3 protein. The profile covers 360,000 or so distinct CDR3 sequences, with nearly 35% appearing a single time and 13% taken by the ten largest. These receptors' antigens are unknown. Sequencing used cultured PBMCs, obtained from culture after CMV antigen stimulation. These receptors were obtained from a human donor in good health (CMV status not recorded). Some clones in this sample may be carry-over from other donors' samples.

This clonotype was observed a few times. The CDR3, as DNA: TGCAGCGTTGCCCTAGCGGGAGTCTTGTATGAGCAGTTCTTC. As protein: CSVALAGVLYEQFF. The genes are TRBV29-1 and TRBJ2-1; TRBD2 aligns across 10 bases. This CDR3 is 14 amino acids long. V trimming: 4 bases; J trimming: 8 bases; junction bases outside the gene matches: 8. Germline CDR1 reads SQVTM; CDR2 reads ANQGSEA.

This chain joins TRBV30 and TRBJ2-5; D is uncertain. The CDR3 spans 13 residues. Germline-derived CDR1 and CDR2 are GTSNPN and SVGIG (reference sequence). V was clipped by 2 bases and J by 4 bases, with 11 bases between them. CDR3 nucleotide sequence: TGTGCCTGGAGTTTGTGGGGTCGAGAGACCCAGTACTTC. Residues: CAWSLWGRETQYF. The entire variable domain, with the rest obtained from reference TRBV30 and TRBJ2-5, is as follows: SQTIHQWPATLVQPVGSPLSLECTVEGTSNPNLYWYRQAAGRGLQLLFYSVGIGQISSEVPQNLSASRPQDRQFILSSKKLLLSDSGFYLCAWSLWGRETQYFGPGTRLLVL.

The gene calls are TRBV12-3 or TRBV12-4 and TRBJ2-1, with TRBD2 matching 11 bases. There are 14 residues in the CDR3. The trim removed 6 bases at V and 8 bases at J, leaving 6 bases unmatched. CDR3 sequence (DNA): TGTGCCAGCAGACTAGCGGGAGTTCTCTATGAGCAGTTCTTC. It yields the protein CASRLAGVLYEQFF.

This clonotype has just a few counts. This chain joins TRBV9 and TRBJ2-1; 11 nucleotides align to TRBD2. Trimming at V came to 4 bases and at J to 15 bases, leaving 12 bases not matched to a gene. Per the germline V gene, CDR1 is SGDLS and CDR2 is YYNGEE. This CDR3 region has 14 residues. The CDR3 nucleotides read TGTGCCAGCAGCACATCCGGGACTAGCGGATCGCCGTTCTTC. This translates into CASSTSGTSGSPFF.

This clonotype was seen a handful of times. The chain employs TRBV7-8 and TRBJ1-1; 8 bases map to TRBD1. The CDR3 runs to 15 residues. With 3 bases clipped from V and 6 bases from J, the junction kept 9 bases outside the gene matches. Germline V lookup: CDR1 SGHVS, CDR2 FQNEAQ. CDR3: CASSFATGVGAEAFF. The CDR3 region has the DNA TGTGCCAGCAGCTTCGCGACAGGGGTCGGGGCTGAAGCTTTCTTT.

This CDR3 is CASSPSRGNTEAFF. The CDR3 DNA is TGTGCCAGCAGTCCCTCCCGGGGGAACACTGAAGCTTTCTTT. This chain uses TRBV12-3 or TRBV12-4 with TRBJ1-1; D is unresolved. Trimming stripped 5 bases from V and 1 base from J, with 11 bases between. This CDR3 comprises 14 residues.

This clonotype was seen a few times. This sequence joins TRBV20-1 and TRBJ2-1; TRBD2 matches 11 bases. V lost 5 bases and J lost 0; bases outside the gene matches: 6. Looked up from germline, CDR1 is DFQATT and CDR2 is SNEGSKA (reference sequence). The CDR3 runs to 16 residues. In DNA form, the CDR3 reads TGCAGTGCTTCCCCACTAGCGGGAGTCTCCTACAATGAGCAGTTCTTC. This gives the protein CSASPLAGVSYNEQFF.

The CDR3 here is CASSAGLAGGGSYNEQFF. CDR3 DNA sequence: TGTGCCAGCAGCGCGGGACTAGCGGGAGGCGGCTCCTACAATGAGCAGTTCTTC. V is TRBV9 and J is TRBJ2-1; 15 bases line up with TRBD2. Germline loops: CDR1 SGDLS, CDR2 YYNGEE. The CDR3 is 18 residues long. V lost 3 bases and J lost 0; bases outside the gene matches: 4.

The rearrangement uses TRBV11-2 and TRBJ2-3, with a weak D call TRBD2 (6 bases). This CDR3 is 15 amino acids long. The V and J ends lost 2 bases and 2 bases respectively, with 11 bases between them. Germline CDR1 and CDR2: SGHAT and FQNNGV. The CDR3 sequence: CASSLRGGSTDTQYF. For the CDR3, the DNA is TGTGCCAGCAGCTTAAGGGGAGGTTCCACAGATACGCAGTATTTT.

Details on this clonotype: One base away lies a much larger clone, so this may be a sequencing read error. The chain has TRBV6-2 or TRBV6-3 and TRBJ2-7; TRBD2 is a possible D gene (5 bases). This CDR3 is built from 13 residues. Germline CDR1 is MNHEY and CDR2 is SVGEGT. The DNA of the CDR3 is TGTGCCAGCAGTTACGGGAGCTCCTACGAGCAGGACTTC. Its protein is CASSYGSSYEQDF.